This T cell receptor beta chain appears in the sequencing data of a study of cytomegalovirus exposure and HLA in healthy donors. Study outcomes and limitations: Reports indicated that the classifier achieved high specificity and sensitivity in diagnosing cytomegalovirus status. TCR beta chains numbering 164 were designated cytomegalovirus-associated. Earlier analysis yielded a pattern in which most TCR beta V segments were productive about 90% or about 30% of the time. Another analysis was done later, and it associated 16,951 TCR beta sequences with HLA alleles at 0.05 false discovery rate.

V dropped 0 bases and J dropped 0 bases, with 9 bases sitting between them. This CDR3 comprises 15 residues. The V gene's germline CDR1 is SGHTA and CDR2 FQGNSA. Comment on this clone: What it binds is not known. In the same sample, other DNA sequences code for this CDR3.

A multiplex PCR was run with 60 Vbeta primers and 13 Jbeta primers. Sequenced by immunoSEQ multiplex PCR; TCRdb stores in-frame clones only, minus some. This table holds 160,000 or so clones, roughly 82% found once. Sequenced: PBMCs. This sequence originates from a man aged 50 or older in good health and CMV-seropositive. This chain uses TRBV7-2 with TRBJ2-7, with D possibly TRBD2 on 6 matching bases. The CDR3 spells CASSLAGGSSYEQYF. CDR3 nucleotide sequence: TGTGCCAGCAGCTTAGCTGGAGGGAGCTCCTACGAGCAGTACTTC.